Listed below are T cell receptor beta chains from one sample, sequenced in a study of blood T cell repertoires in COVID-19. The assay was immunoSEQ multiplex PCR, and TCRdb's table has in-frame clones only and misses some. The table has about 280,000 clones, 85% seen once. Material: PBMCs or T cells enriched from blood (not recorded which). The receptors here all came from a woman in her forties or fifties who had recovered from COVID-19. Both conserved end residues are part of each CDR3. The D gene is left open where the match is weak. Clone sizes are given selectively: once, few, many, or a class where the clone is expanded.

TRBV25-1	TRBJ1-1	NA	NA	CASTPLTSTEAFF
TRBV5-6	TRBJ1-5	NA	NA	CASSLAGGYSNQPQHF
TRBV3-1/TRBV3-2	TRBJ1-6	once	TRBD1	CASSPPPGGSNSPLHF
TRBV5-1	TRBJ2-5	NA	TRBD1	CASSLAGTEQETQYF
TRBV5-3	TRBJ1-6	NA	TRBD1	CARSPGDSPCGPPLHF
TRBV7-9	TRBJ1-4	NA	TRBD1	CASSHPLGGQGPTNEKLFF
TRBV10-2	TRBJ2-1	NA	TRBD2	CASSPAGGYNEQFF
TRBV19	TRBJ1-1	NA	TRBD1	CASSRRQGAAGTEAFF
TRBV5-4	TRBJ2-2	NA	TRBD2	CASSRGLASNTGELFF
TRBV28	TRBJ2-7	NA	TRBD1	CASLRQGVYEQYF
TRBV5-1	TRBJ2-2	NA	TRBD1	CASSINRGTGGELFF
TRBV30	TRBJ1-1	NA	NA	CAWSVGVFINTEAFF
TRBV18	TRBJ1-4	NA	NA	CASSAGSYAANEKLFF
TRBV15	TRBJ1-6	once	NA	CATSREGPNSPLHF
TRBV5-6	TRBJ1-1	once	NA	CASSFQTNTEAFF
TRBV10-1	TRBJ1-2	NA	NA	CASRGRAHGYGYTF
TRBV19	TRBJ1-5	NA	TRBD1	CASSQGRVNQPQHF
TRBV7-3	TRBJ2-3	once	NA	CASSSNGDRGFFTDTQYF